The rows below give T cell receptor beta chains drawn from one sample of a study of technical replicates of blood from a few donors. The data were produced by immunoSEQ multiplex PCR, yet TCRdb's version contains in-frame clones alone and is incomplete. The sample contains 65,000 to 85,000 clones, about 96% of which appear only once. Specimen: T cells isolated from PBMCs. The receptors come from a human donor in good health. CDR3s include the opening cysteine and the closing phenylalanine or tryptophan.

v_call	cdr3_aa
TRBV30	CAWRDRDRVDQPQHF
TRBV15	CATSRGAGTEAFF
TRBV7-9	CASSRIGGGNNSPLHF
TRBV28	CASSHGTGGPEQYF
TRBV6-5	CASSYSGQGYEQYF
TRBV30	CAGTSGYNEQFF
TRBV19	CASSPLAGGRTDTQYF
TRBV19	CASSPWGGAEAFF
TRBV4-1	CASSHAWDRNLAYEQYF
TRBV11-2	CASSLDPGSDREQYF
TRBV7-8	CASSLARGASMNTEAFF
TRBV9	CASSEHNYGYTF
TRBV14	CASSQPGAGANVLTF
TRBV7-9	CASSLVDRADEAFF